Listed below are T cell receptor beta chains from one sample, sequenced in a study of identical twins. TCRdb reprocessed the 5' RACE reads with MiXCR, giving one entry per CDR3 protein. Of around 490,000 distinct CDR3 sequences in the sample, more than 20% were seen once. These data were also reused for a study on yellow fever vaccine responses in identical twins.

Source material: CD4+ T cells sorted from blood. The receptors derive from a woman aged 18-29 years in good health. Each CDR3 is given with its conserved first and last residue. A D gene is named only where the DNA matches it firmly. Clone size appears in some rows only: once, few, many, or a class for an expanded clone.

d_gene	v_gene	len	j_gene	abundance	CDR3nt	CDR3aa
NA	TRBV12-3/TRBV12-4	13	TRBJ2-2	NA	TGTGCCAGCAGTTTCACAGGGTCCGGGGAGCTGTTTTTT	CASSFTGSGELFF
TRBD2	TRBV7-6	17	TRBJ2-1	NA	TGTGCCAGCAGCTTAGTGGATTTTACAGCGGGGAACAATGAGCAGTTCTTC	CASSLVDFTAGNNEQFF
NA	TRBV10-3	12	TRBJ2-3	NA	TGTGCCATCATGACGACTGGGAATACGCAGTATTTT	CAIMTTGNTQYF
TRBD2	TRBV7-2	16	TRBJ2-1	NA	TGTGCCAGCAGCTTACGCCCGGGACTAGCGGGGTATGAGCAGTTCTTC	CASSLRPGLAGYEQFF
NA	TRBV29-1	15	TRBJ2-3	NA	TGCAGCCTCGGGACAACCAGTGGGGGCACAGATACGCAGTATTTT	CSLGTTSGGTDTQYF
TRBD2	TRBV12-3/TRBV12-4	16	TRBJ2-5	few	TGTGCCAGCAGTCCGACAGGCAGGACTAGCGACGAGACCCAGTACTTC	CASSPTGRTSDETQYF
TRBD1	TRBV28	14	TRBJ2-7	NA	TGTGCCAGCAGTTGGACAGGGGGGACCTACGAGCAGTACTTC	CASSWTGGTYEQYF
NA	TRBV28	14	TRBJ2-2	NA	TGTGCCAGCGGTAAAACAGGGATCTCCGGGGAGCTGTTTTTT	CASGKTGISGELFF
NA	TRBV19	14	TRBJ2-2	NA	TGTGCCAGTAACCCGACAGCGAACACCGGGGAGCTGTTTTTT	CASNPTANTGELFF
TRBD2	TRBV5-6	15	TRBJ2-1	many	TGTGCCAGCATCATCCTAGCGGGAGGTGGCGGTGAGCAGTTCTTC	CASIILAGGGGEQFF
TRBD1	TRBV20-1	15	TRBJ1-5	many	TGCAGTGCTAGCGACAGGGGGCCTCGCAATCAGCCCCAGCATTTT	CSASDRGPRNQPQHF
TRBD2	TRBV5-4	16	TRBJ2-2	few	TGTGCCAGCAGCTTGGGACGGGGGGGCTACACCGGGGAGCTGTTTTTT	CASSLGRGGYTGELFF
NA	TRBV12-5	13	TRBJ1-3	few	TGTGCTAGTGGTTCAGGACGGACAAACACCATATATTTT	CASGSGRTNTIYF
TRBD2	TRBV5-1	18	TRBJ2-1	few	TGCGCCAGCAGCTCCGGCAGCGTAGCGGGGGGGTCCTACAATGAGCAGTTCTTC	CASSSGSVAGGSYNEQFF
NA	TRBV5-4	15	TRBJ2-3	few	TGTGCCAGCAGCTTGGCCCGTCTAGATACAGATACGCAGTATTTT	CASSLARLDTDTQYF
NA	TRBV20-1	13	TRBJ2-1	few	TGCAGTGCCAGGGGGGGGACCCGGGGAGAGCAGTTCTTC	CSARGGTRGEQFF
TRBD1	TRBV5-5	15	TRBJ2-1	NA	TGTGCCAGCAGTGGTCGACAGGGTCCCTACAATGAGCAGCTCTTC	CASSGRQGPYNEQLF
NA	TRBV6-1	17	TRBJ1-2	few	TGTGCCAGCAGTCCTCAGAGGAGGGGAGGGATGGACTATGGCTACACCTTC	CASSPQRRGGMDYGYTF
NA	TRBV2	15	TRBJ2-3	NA	TGTGCCAGCAGACCGCTAGGCCTTTTTTCAGATACGCAGTATTTT	CASRPLGLFSDTQYF
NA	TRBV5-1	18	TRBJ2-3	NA	TGCGCCAGCAGCTTGGGGGGGTCTAGCCGACAAAGCACAGATACGCAGTATTTT	CASSLGGSSRQSTDTQYF
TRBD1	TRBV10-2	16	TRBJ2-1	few	TGCGCCAGCAGTCCTATGGACAGGGGGCCCTACAATGAGCAGTTCTTC	CASSPMDRGPYNEQFF
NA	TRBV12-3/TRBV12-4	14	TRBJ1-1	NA	TGTGCCAGCAGTTTAGCGTTGTGGGGGACTGAAGCTTTCTTT	CASSLALWGTEAFF
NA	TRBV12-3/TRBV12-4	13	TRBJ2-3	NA	TGTGCCAGCAGCATCGGGTCGACAGATACGCAGTATTTT	CASSIGSTDTQYF
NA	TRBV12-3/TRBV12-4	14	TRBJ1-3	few	TGTGCCAGCAGCTGGGCGCTATCGGGAAACACCATATATTTT	CASSWALSGNTIYF
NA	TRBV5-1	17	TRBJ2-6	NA	TGCGCCAGCAGCTTGGTTGGGGTCAGCGGTGGGGCCAACGTCCTGACTTTC	CASSLVGVSGGANVLTF
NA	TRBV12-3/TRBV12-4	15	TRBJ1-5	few	TGTGCCAGCAGTTTCTTTACGGAGGGCAATCAGCCCCAGCATTTT	CASSFFTEGNQPQHF